This T cell receptor beta chain emerged from a study of blood T cell repertoires in COVID-19. Sequencing used immunoSEQ multiplex PCR; TCRdb keeps in-frame clones, though not all of them. Here the sample spans 190,000 or so clones, 80% to 90% being singletons. Germline CDR1 reads MDHEN; CDR2 reads SYDVKM. Trimming took 0 bases from V and 10 from J; bases not matched to a gene: 6. The CDR3 is 15 residues long. The sequencing sample was made of PBMCs or T cells enriched from blood (not recorded which). This clonotype was obtained from a man aged 40-50 years who had recovered from COVID-19. The rearrangement uses TRBV28 and TRBJ1-4, with 9 bases matching TRBD1. The CDR3 DNA reads as TGTGCCAGCAGTTTATGGCGGGACAGGGACTCAAAACTGTTTTTT. As protein: CASSLWRDRDSKLFF.